The 21 T cell receptor beta chains listed next were all sequenced from one sample in a study of OX40 agonist ivuxolimab in advanced cancers. TCRdb's copy holds only in-frame clones and misses some; the assay was immunoSEQ multiplex PCR. The sample carries about 58,000 clones, about 87% recorded once. This specimen consisted of CD4+ or CD8+ T cells sorted from blood, obtained in a trial of the OX40 agonist ivuxolimab. The receptor set was obtained from an adult with an advanced solid tumor such as melanoma, head and neck, liver or kidney cancer.

The V and J genes are TRBV7-9 and TRBJ2-5; a possible D gene is TRBD1 (6 bases). The germline V gene has CDR1 SEHNR and CDR2 FQNEAQ (reference sequence). V was cut by 7 bases and J by 6 bases, with 15 bases left in between. The CDR3 covers 13 residues. CDR3: CASTTTGIQTQYF. CDR3 DNA: TGTGCCAGCACCACAACAGGGATCCAGACCCAGTACTTC.

This clone was seen more than once but under ten times. The gene calls are TRBV6-1 and TRBJ2-1; 9 bases match TRBD2. This CDR3 spans 14 amino acids. J was trimmed by 4 bases and V by 6 bases; bases with no gene match: 4. Germline CDR1 reads MNHNS; CDR2 reads SASEGT. CDR3 DNA: TGTGCCAGCAGAAAGCTAGCGGGATACAATGAGCAGTTCTTC. It codes for CASRKLAGYNEQFF.

This sequence joins TRBV15 and TRBJ2-2; 7 bases line up with TRBD2. This CDR3 comprises 16 residues. Germline-derived CDR1 and CDR2 are LNHNV and YYDKDF (reference sequence). Trimming at V came to 4 bases and at J to 0 bases, leaving 5 bases not matched to a gene. CDR3 loop: CATSKTGGTNTGELFF. The DNA for the CDR3 is TGTGCCACCAGCAAAACCGGGGGGACGAACACCGGGGAGCTGTTTTTT.

The V call is TRBV14, the J call TRBJ2-2, with TRBD2 identical over 12 bases. CDR3 length equals 15 residues. Germline V gives CDR1 SGHDN, CDR2 FVKESK. Trimming took 4 bases from V and 7 from J; bases not matched to a gene: 4. The chain's CDR3 is CASSLRLAGDGELFF. The CDR3 DNA follows: TGTGCCAGCAGCCTTCGACTAGCGGGAGACGGGGAGCTGTTTTTT. Full variable domain (outside the CDR3, taken from reference TRBV14 and TRBJ2-2): EAGVTQFPSHSVIEKGQTVTLRCDPISGHDNLYWYRRVMGKEIKFLLHFVKESKQDESGMPNNRFLAERTGGTYSTLKVQPAELEDSGVYFCASSLRLAGDGELFFGEGSRLTVL.

This chain connects TRBV10-3 to TRBJ2-4; D uncertain. V lost 3 bases, J lost 5 bases, and 8 bases lay in between. Germline CDR1 ENHRY, CDR2 SYGVKD. There are 13 residues in the CDR3. CDR3 sequence: CAISEPWENIQYF. The CDR3, as DNA: TGTGCCATCAGTGAACCTTGGGAAAACATTCAGTACTTC.

This chain connects TRBV4-1 to TRBJ1-2; tentatively, D is TRBD1 (6 bases). The V and J ends lost 8 bases and 2 bases respectively, with 12 bases between them. The V gene's germline CDR1 is MGHRA and CDR2 YSYEKL. The CDR3 runs to 13 residues. The CDR3 region is CASGRDKNYGYTF. In DNA, the CDR3 is TGCGCCAGCGGCCGGGACAAGAACTATGGCTACACCTTC.

The chain uses TRBV6-5 and TRBJ2-5, with D possibly being TRBD1 (5 bases). Trimming removed 6 bases at V and 2 bases at J, with 13 bases between. The germline V gene encodes CDR1 MNHEY and CDR2 SVGAGI. The CDR3 is made up of 14 amino acids. CDR3 sequence reads: CASRSGGQQETQYF. The CDR3, as DNA: TGTGCCAGCAGGTCGGGCGGACAACAAGAGACCCAGTACTTC.

V gene TRBV10-1 combines with J gene TRBJ1-1; 8 bases are shared with TRBD1. Unmatched junction bases numbered 5, after V lost 10 bases and J lost 4 bases. Per germline, CDR1 WNHNN and CDR2 SYGVQD (reference sequence). The CDR3 totals 12 residues. CDR3 bases: TGCGCCACCAGCGGACAGGGCACTGAAGCTTTCTTT. Translation: CATSGQGTEAFF.

The chain uses TRBV27 and TRBJ2-7; unclear D gene. V gave up 9 bases and J gave up 4 bases, with 1 base separating them. Germline values: CDR1 MNHEY, CDR2 SMNVEV (reference sequence). CDR3 length: 8 residues. The CDR3 reads CARYEQYF. The CDR3 bases are TGTGCCAGATACGAGCAGTACTTC.

This clone occurred once. In DNA, the CDR3 is TGCGCCAGCAGCACCTCCATCTTTGTTGGTCCTGAAGCTTTCTTT. It translates to CASSTSIFVGPEAFF. The rearrangement uses TRBV5-1 and TRBJ1-1, with unresolved D. The CDR3 contains 15 residues. Germline V lookup: CDR1 SGHRS, CDR2 YFSETQ. The V end was cut by 4 bases, the J end by 6 bases, with 19 bases between. Full variable domain (rest looked up from reference TRBV5-1 and TRBJ1-1): KAGVTQTPRYLIKTRGQQVTLSCSPISGHRSVSWYQQTPGQGLQFLFEYFSETQRNKGNFPGRFSGRQFSNSRSEMNVSTLELGDSALYLCASSTSIFVGPEAFFGQGTRLTVV.

This clone was seen only once. V and J are TRBV5-1 and TRBJ2-2; D call uncertain. V was shortened by 0 bases and J by 0 bases, with 9 bases between the two germline ends. The CDR3 is 16 amino acids. Germline-derived CDR1 and CDR2 are SGHRS and YFSETQ. The CDR3 coding sequence is TGCGCCAGCAGCTTGGAGGGCATCGCGAACACCGGGGAGCTGTTTTTT. This gives the protein CASSLEGIANTGELFF.

The CDR3 sequence is CASSLSSTDTQYF. The CDR3 DNA is TGTGCCAGCAGCTTATCTAGCACAGATACGCAGTATTTT. V is TRBV5-4 and J is TRBJ2-3; D gene unclear. Germline V CDR1 and CDR2: SGHNT, YYREEE (reference sequence). The germline V and J ends were trimmed by 2 bases and 0 bases, with 4 bases remaining between them. The CDR3 runs to 13 residues.

The chain uses TRBV7-9 and TRBJ2-1; D possibly corresponds to TRBD2 (5 bases). Between the trimmed V and J ends, which lost 0 bases and 6 bases, there was a span of 6 bases. CDR1 and CDR2 from the germline V gene are SEHNR and FQNEAQ (reference sequence). The CDR3 runs 13 residues. This chain's CDR3 is CASSLAEGNEQFF. The CDR3 nucleotides are TGTGCCAGCAGCTTAGCAGAGGGCAATGAGCAGTTCTTC.

V is TRBV15 and J is TRBJ2-7; D unresolved. The CDR3 contains 14 residues. The V end lost 1 base, the J end lost 3 bases, and 10 bases lay between the germline ends. CDR1 is LNHNV and CDR2 is YYDKDF in the germline V gene (reference sequence). The CDR3 nucleotides are TGTGCCACCAGCAGAGGTACTTCTTACTACGAGCAGTACTTC. Amino acids: CATSRGTSYYEQYF.

The gene calls are TRBV6-5 and TRBJ1-5; 7 bases are shared with TRBD1. Germline-derived CDR1 and CDR2 are MNHEY and SVGAGI. After removal of 4 bases from V and 2 bases from J, the junction contained 2 bases not matched to a gene. The length of the CDR3 is 14 residues. This CDR3 is CASSSGQGNQPQHF. CDR3 in DNA: TGTGCCAGCAGTTCTGGACAGGGCAATCAGCCCCAGCATTTT.

This chain connects TRBV10-1 to TRBJ2-1; TRBD1 aligns across 8 bases. The trim removed 0 bases at V and 8 bases at J, leaving 3 bases unmatched. CDR3 length: 14 residues. Per the germline V gene, CDR1 is WNHNN and CDR2 is SYGVQD (reference sequence). CDR3: CASSESQGADEQFF. DNA for the CDR3: TGCGCCAGCAGTGAGTCGCAGGGGGCTGATGAGCAGTTCTTC.

This clone was recorded only once. This chain links TRBV18 with TRBJ2-5, with 9 positions matching TRBD1. The J call may be mistaken, given a closer DNA end match to TRBJ2-7. The CDR3 runs to 15 residues. Germline V CDR1 and CDR2: KGHSH, LQKENI. CDR3 coding DNA: TGTGCCAGCTCACCAACTTCGGGACAGGGTGGCGAGCAGTACTTC. As protein: CASSPTSGQGGEQYF.

The gene calls are TRBV5-1 and TRBJ1-2, with TRBD1 identical over 10 bases. The length of the CDR3 is 15 residues. Trimming removed 0 bases from V and 5 bases from J; junction bases left unmatched: 4. Germline values: CDR1 SGHRS, CDR2 YFSETQ. CDR3 protein: CASSLGGQGLYGYTF. In nucleotides, the CDR3 is TGCGCCAGCAGCTTGGGGGGACAGGGGTTATATGGCTACACCTTC.

The chain recombines TRBV19 with TRBJ2-2; perhaps TRBD2 as D (5 bases). The CDR3 is 16 residues long. Trimming left V 5 bases short and J 4 bases short, with 17 bases between. CDR1 and CDR2 (germline): LNHDA, SQIVND (reference sequence). Written as DNA, the CDR3 is TGTGCCAGTAGTCAACAACTAGTCTGGGGCACCGGGGAGCTGTTTTTT. This translates into CASSQQLVWGTGELFF.

This chain uses TRBV11-3 with TRBJ2-5, with 7 bases lining up with TRBD2. Germline V lookup: CDR1 SGHNT, CDR2 YENEEA. Trimming took 1 base from V and 5 from J; bases not matched to a gene: 7. The CDR3 covers 15 residues. The chain's CDR3 is CASSLGGRVGETQYF. Here the CDR3 DNA reads TGTGCCAGCAGCTTAGGGGGGAGGGTCGGCGAGACCCAGTACTTC.

The CDR3 DNA sequence: TGTGCCAGCAGCTCCGGCCACAGCCAAGAGACCCAGTACTTC. Its protein is CASSSGHSQETQYF. The chain is built from TRBV5-4 and TRBJ2-5; no firm D call. The CDR3 totals 14 residues. V dropped 3 bases and J dropped 1 base, with 10 bases sitting between them. Germline loops: CDR1 SGHNT, CDR2 YYREEE (reference sequence).